This TCR beta chain appears in the sequencing data of a study of cytomegalovirus exposure and HLA in healthy donors. The CDR3 covers 15 residues. The V gene's germline CDR1 is SSHAT and CDR2 FNYEAQ (reference sequence). V shed 3 bases and J shed 1 base, with 9 bases lying between them. PCR amplification relied on 60 Vbeta primers (plus 13 Jbeta primers). Sequencing was performed with immunoSEQ multiplex PCR; in TCRdb, only in-frame clones are kept and a portion is missing. The table records approximately 200,000 clones, roughly 80% of them present only once. This clone was detected a few times. The receptor was derived from a woman between 18 and 30 years old in good health and CMV-seronegative. This chain joins TRBV7-7 and TRBJ2-2; maybe TRBD1 (6 bases). The sample taken for sequencing was PBMCs. The CDR3 loop is CASSFAQGNTGELFF. The DNA for the CDR3 is TGTGCCAGCAGCTTTGCACAGGGGAACACCGGGGAGCTGTTTTTT.